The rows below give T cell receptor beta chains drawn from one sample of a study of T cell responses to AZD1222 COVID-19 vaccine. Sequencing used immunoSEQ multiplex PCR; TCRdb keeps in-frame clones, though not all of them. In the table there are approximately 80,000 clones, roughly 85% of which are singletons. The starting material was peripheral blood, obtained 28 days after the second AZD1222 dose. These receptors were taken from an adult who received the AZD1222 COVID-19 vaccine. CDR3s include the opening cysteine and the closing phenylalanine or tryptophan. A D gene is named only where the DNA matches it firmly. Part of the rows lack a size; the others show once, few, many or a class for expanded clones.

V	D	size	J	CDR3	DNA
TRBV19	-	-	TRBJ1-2	CASSIGRGYGYTF	TGTGCCAGTAGTATCGGTAGGGGCTATGGCTACACCTTC
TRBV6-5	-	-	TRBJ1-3	CASSYAGSGNTIYF	TGTGCCAGCAGTTACGCGGGATCTGGAAACACCATATATTTT
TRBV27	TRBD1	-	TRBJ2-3	CASSSPGGEDTQYF	TGTGCCAGCAGTTCCCCAGGGGGCGAAGATACGCAGTATTTT
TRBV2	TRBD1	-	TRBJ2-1	CASGTVLYNEQFF	TGTGCCAGCGGGACAGTCCTTTACAATGAGCAGTTCTTC
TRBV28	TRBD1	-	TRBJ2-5	CASSRTGGTKTQYF	TGTGCCAGCAGTAGGACAGGGGGCACGAAGACCCAGTACTTC
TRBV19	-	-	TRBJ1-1	CASSIGDLNTEAFF	TGTGCCAGTAGTATAGGGGACTTGAACACTGAAGCTTTCTTT
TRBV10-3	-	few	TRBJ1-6	CAISDRQVPNSPLHF	TGTGCCATCAGTGACCGACAAGTGCCTAATTCACCCCTCCACTTT
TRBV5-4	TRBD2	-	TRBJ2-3	CASSKGLAGSTDTQYF	TGTGCCAGCAGCAAGGGACTAGCGGGGAGCACAGATACGCAGTATTTT
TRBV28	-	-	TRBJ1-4	CASSFNDRTERASF	TGTGCCAGCAGTTTTAACGACAGGACGGAGAGAGCCTCTTTT
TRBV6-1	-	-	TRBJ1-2	CASSEAGGLGGYTF	TGTGCCAGCAGTGAAGCGGGGGGGTTAGGCGGCTACACCTTC
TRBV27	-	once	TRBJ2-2	CASSLLAGELFF	TGTGCCAGCAGTTTGCTGGCCGGGGAGCTGTTTTTT
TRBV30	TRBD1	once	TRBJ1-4	CAWSQDRGHEKLFF	TGTGCCTGGAGTCAAGACAGGGGGCATGAAAAACTGTTTTTT
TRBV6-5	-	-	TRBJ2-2	CASYHREITGELFF	TGTGCCAGCTATCACAGGGAGATAACCGGGGAGCTGTTTTTT
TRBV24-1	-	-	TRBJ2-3	CATSLGTDTQYF	TGTGCCACCAGTCTGGGCACAGATACGCAGTATTTT
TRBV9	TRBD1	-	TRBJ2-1	CASSELNRGEYNEQFF	TGTGCCAGCAGCGAACTAAACAGGGGCGAATACAATGAGCAGTTCTTC
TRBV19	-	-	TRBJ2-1	CASRRKGGTEQFF	TGTGCCAGTAGGCGGAAGGGGGGGACGGAGCAGTTCTTC
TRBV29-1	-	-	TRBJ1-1	CSVEVTAMNTEAFF	TGCAGCGTTGAAGTGACAGCTATGAACACTGAAGCTTTCTTT
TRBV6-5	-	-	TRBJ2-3	CASSYSTSSTDTQYF	TGTGCCAGCAGTTACTCGACGAGTAGCACAGATACGCAGTATTTT
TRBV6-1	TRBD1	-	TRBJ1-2	CASSEIGTAAYGYTF	TGTGCCAGCAGTGAAATAGGGACAGCAGCCTATGGCTACACCTTC
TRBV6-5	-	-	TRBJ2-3	CASRVVGGLTDTQYF	TGTGCCAGCAGGGTTGTGGGGGGCCTCACAGATACGCAGTATTTT
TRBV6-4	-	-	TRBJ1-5	CASSEEINQPQHF	TGTGCCAGCAGTGAGGAAATCAATCAGCCCCAGCATTTT
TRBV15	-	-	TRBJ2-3	CATSRGESGDTQYF	TGTGCCACCAGCAGAGGCGAATCTGGAGATACGCAGTATTTT
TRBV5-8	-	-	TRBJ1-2	CASSLPLGHGNYGYTF	TGTGCCAGCAGCTTACCCTTGGGGCATGGGAACTATGGCTACACCTTC
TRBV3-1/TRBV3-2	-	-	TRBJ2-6	CASSQDLSGANVLTF	TGTGCCAGCAGCCAAGACCTCTCTGGGGCCAACGTCCTGACTTTC
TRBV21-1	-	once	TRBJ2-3	CASSKLSGGAFTDTQYF	TGTGCCAGCAGCAAATTGAGCGGGGGGGCCTTCACAGATACGCAGTATTTT
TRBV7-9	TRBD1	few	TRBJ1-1	CASTPRQGAIEWGTEAFF	TGTGCCAGCACCCCAAGACAGGGGGCGATCGAATGGGGAACTGAAGCTTTCTTT
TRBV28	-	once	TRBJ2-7	CASSPDTETYEQYF	TGTGCCAGCAGTCCCGACACGGAAACCTACGAGCAGTACTTC
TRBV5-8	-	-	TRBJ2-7	CASSFQGNPYEQYF	TGTGCCAGCAGCTTTCAGGGGAACCCCTACGAGCAGTACTTC
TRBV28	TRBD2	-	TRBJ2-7	CASTPPIVLAGGATYEQYF	TGTGCCAGCACCCCCCCGATAGTCCTAGCGGGGGGGGCAACCTACGAGCAGTACTTC
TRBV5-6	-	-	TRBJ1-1	CASSLSRGLDTEAFF	TGTGCCAGCAGCTTGAGTCGGGGGCTGGACACTGAAGCTTTCTTT
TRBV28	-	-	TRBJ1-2	CASSDNRVYGYTF	TGTGCCAGCAGCGACAACAGGGTCTATGGCTACACCTTC
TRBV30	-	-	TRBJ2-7	CAWDTTDSYEQYF	TGTGCCTGGGACACGACGGACTCCTACGAGCAGTACTTC
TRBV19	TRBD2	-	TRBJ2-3	CASSISSGGGATQYF	TGTGCCAGTAGTATATCTAGCGGGGGGGGAGCTACGCAGTATTTT
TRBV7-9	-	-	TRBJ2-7	CASSLVLYEQYF	TGTGCCAGCAGCTTAGTTCTTTACGAGCAGTACTTC